These 19 T cell receptor beta chains were sequenced from one sample in a study of T cells in localized non-small cell lung cancer. Clones were sequenced by immunoSEQ multiplex PCR, and TCRdb holds only the in-frame ones, with some missing. Counted here are tens of thousands of clones, approximately 90% occurring once; the ten biggest clones make up around 7%. Sequences were derived from peripheral blood, sampled before any cancer treatment. These receptor sequences come from a female donor of 60 years or more with stage I lung adenocarcinoma.

This chain joins TRBV18 and TRBJ1-4, with TRBD1 matching 9 bases. CDR1 is KGHSH and CDR2 is LQKENI in the germline V gene. The trim removed 3 bases at V and 11 bases at J, leaving 4 bases unmatched. The CDR3 totals 13 residues. The CDR3 loop reads CASSPTGGEKLFF. DNA of the CDR3: TGTGCCAGCTCACCCACAGGGGGCGAGAAACTGTTTTTT.

The J gene is TRBJ1-1, the V gene TRBV15; TRBD1 agrees at 7 bases. This CDR3 spans 15 amino acids. The germline V gene encodes CDR1 LNHNV and CDR2 YYDKDF (reference sequence). With V trimmed by 11 bases and J by 0 bases, 12 bases remained unmatched. The CDR3 nucleotides are TGTGCCTCCACCGCCGCGGGACAGATGAACACTGAAGCTTTCTTT. Amino acids: CASTAAGQMNTEAFF.

The genes are TRBV9 and TRBJ2-7; possibly TRBD1 or TRBD2 for D (6 bases each). Trimming removed 3 bases from V and 2 bases from J, with 18 bases in between. Germline V lookup: CDR1 SGDLS, CDR2 YYNGEE. This CDR3 region has 16 residues. The CDR3 DNA is TGTGCCAGCAGCGCACTAGGAGGAGGGGGACCCTACGAGCAGTACTTC. Protein product: CASSALGGGGPYEQYF. The variable domain in full, completed from reference TRBV9 and TRBJ2-7, reads DSGVTQTPKHLITATGQRVTLRCSPRSGDLSVYWYQQSLDQGLQFLIQYYNGEERAKGNILERFSAQQFPDLHSELNLSSLELGDSALYFCASSALGGGGPYEQYFGPGTRLTVT.

The chain joins TRBV7-8 to TRBJ1-1; D call uncertain. Germline loops: CDR1 SGHVS, CDR2 FQNEAQ. The CDR3 sequence is 13 residues long. V was clipped by 8 bases and J by 0 bases, with 10 bases between them. CDR3 DNA: TGTGCCAGCGGGCCTAGGGTGAACACTGAAGCTTTCTTT. As protein: CASGPRVNTEAFF. The full variable domain, completed using reference TRBV7-8 and TRBJ1-1, is GAGVSQSPRYKVAKRGQDVALRCDPISGHVSLFWYQQALGQGPEFLTYFQNEAQLDKSGLPSDRFFAERPEGSVSTLKIQRTQQEDSAVYLCASGPRVNTEAFFGQGTRLTVV.

CDR3 in amino acids: CAIRGSGYGVDTQYF. CDR3 DNA: TGTGCCATCAGGGGTTCGGGGTACGGGGTAGATACGCAGTATTTT. The chain couples TRBV10-3 to TRBJ2-3, with D maybe TRBD2 (5 bases). Germline CDR1 reads ENHRY; CDR2 reads SYGVKD. V was pared by 6 bases and J by 5 bases, with 18 bases between. This CDR3 comprises 15 residues.

The genes are TRBV5-6 and TRBJ1-5; D uncertain. Looked up from germline, CDR1 is SGHDT and CDR2 is YYEEEE. V gave up 1 base and J gave up 9 bases, with 2 bases separating them. The CDR3 has 10 residues. The CDR3 nucleotides are TGTGCCAGCAGCTTGCTGCCCCAGCATTTT. Translation: CASSLLPQHF.

V usage is TRBV28 and J usage is TRBJ2-1; 7 nucleotides match TRBD1. After removal of 7 bases from V and 0 bases from J, the junction contained 6 bases not matched to a gene. The CDR3 has 15 amino acids. CDR1 is MDHEN and CDR2 is SYDVKM in the germline V gene. The CDR3: CASNHRGSSYNEQFF. In DNA form, the CDR3 reads TGTGCCAGCAATCACAGGGGATCCTCCTACAATGAGCAGTTCTTC.

The rearrangement links TRBV5-6 to TRBJ1-1; 9 positions match TRBD1. Germline V gene data show CDR1 as SGHDT and CDR2 as YYEEEE. After removal of 1 base from V and 3 bases from J, the junction contained 7 bases not matched to a gene. This CDR3 is 16 amino acids long. The CDR3 spells CASSLLTGGGYTEAFF. DNA of the CDR3: TGTGCCAGCAGCTTGTTAACAGGGGGCGGATACACTGAAGCTTTCTTT.

CDR3 in amino acids: CASSNPGLKYEQYF. The CDR3 DNA sequence: TGTGCCAGTAGTAATCCTGGACTGAAATACGAGCAGTACTTC. The gene calls are TRBV19 and TRBJ2-7; a weak D match, TRBD2 (5 bases). The CDR3 sequence is 14 residues long. Germline V CDR1 and CDR2: LNHDA, SQIVND (reference sequence). V was cut by 4 bases and J by 4 bases, with 14 bases left in between.

V gene TRBV7-9 combines with J gene TRBJ1-1; 11 positions match TRBD1. Germline V lookup: CDR1 SEHNR, CDR2 FQNEAQ (reference sequence). V lost 2 bases and J lost 9; bases outside the gene matches: 11. The CDR3 is 16 residues long. CDR3 DNA sequence: TGTGCCAGCAGCTTAATCCCGGACAGGGGGCCATTTCAAGCTTTCTTT. Translating it yields CASSLIPDRGPFQAFF.

The genes are TRBV5-1 and TRBJ2-3, with TRBD2 matching 7 bases. The J segment lost 0 bases and the V segment lost 7 bases, leaving 20 bases of the junction unmatched. CDR1 and CDR2 from the germline V gene are SGHRS and YFSETQ. The CDR3 covers 19 residues. The DNA of the CDR3 is TGCGCCAGCCACGTTTTTGTGGGGTGGCCGGGGGGAAGCACAGATACGCAGTATTTT. Translation: CASHVFVGWPGGSTDTQYF.

This clone has a single count. The V and J genes are TRBV6-5 and TRBJ1-2; weak D call: TRBD1 (5 bases). V was shortened by 6 bases and J by 4 bases, with 15 bases between the two germline ends. In germline, CDR1 is MNHEY, CDR2 SVGAGI. This CDR3 contains 14 residues. DNA of the CDR3: TGTGCCAGCAGCCCCGGGGGGATTGGCTATGGCTACACCTTC. Its protein is CASSPGGIGYGYTF.

The V gene is TRBV4-2, the J gene TRBJ1-4; TRBD1 might be the D (5 bases). The V gene's germline CDR1 is LGHNA and CDR2 YNFKEQ. The V gene lost 3 bases and the J gene lost 5 bases, with 16 bases spanning the gap. This CDR3 is 16 amino acids long. The CDR3 loop is CASSQDGPRGNEKLFF. The CDR3 DNA sequence: TGTGCCAGCAGCCAGGACGGGCCGAGGGGCAATGAAAAACTGTTTTTT.

The gene calls are TRBV29-1 and TRBJ2-2, with D possibly being TRBD2 (6 bases). CDR3 length: 12 amino acids. With 0 bases removed from V and 12 bases from J, the gap between germline ends came to 11 bases. Germline values: CDR1 SQVTM, CDR2 ANQGSEA. The CDR3 region has the DNA TGCAGCGTTGAAGATCTGGCGGGGAAGCTGTTTTTT. Its translation: CSVEDLAGKLFF.

This rearrangement joins TRBV6-6 to TRBJ1-4, with D perhaps matching TRBD1 (6 bases). CDR3 length: 14 residues. V was trimmed by 7 bases and J by 6 bases, leaving 15 bases between them. The germline V gene encodes CDR1 MNHNY and CDR2 SVGAGI (reference sequence). CDR3 sequence: CASTATGGDEKLFF. CDR3 sequence (DNA): TGTGCCAGCACCGCGACAGGAGGAGATGAAAAACTGTTTTTT.

The V gene is TRBV10-2, the J gene TRBJ2-7; unclear D gene. V gave up 3 bases and J gave up 4 bases, with 13 bases separating them. The CDR3 sequence is 14 residues long. CDR1 is WSHSY and CDR2 is SAAADI in the germline V gene. CDR3 in DNA: TGCGCCAGCAGTGACCGGACGGGTGGTTACGAGCAGTACGTC. Translating gives CASSDRTGGYEQYV.

The gene calls are TRBV5-4 and TRBJ1-6; no firm D call. There are 14 residues in the CDR3. Trimming stripped 4 bases from V and 7 bases from J, with 12 bases between. Germline CDR1 and CDR2: SGHNT and YYREEE (reference sequence). The CDR3 spells CASSQGFDNSPLHF. The CDR3 region has the DNA TGTGCCAGCAGCCAAGGGTTTGACAATTCACCCCTCCACTTT. The full variable domain, its missing parts supplied by reference TRBV5-4 and TRBJ1-6, is ETGVTQSPTHLIKTRGQQVTLRCSSQSGHNTVSWYQQALGQGPQFIFQYYREEENGRGNFPPRFSGLQFPNYSSELNVNALELDDSALYLCASSQGFDNSPLHFGNGTRLTVT.

The CDR3 here is CASRKGGQLYGYTF. DNA of the CDR3: TGTGCCAGCAGGAAGGGCGGACAGCTCTATGGCTACACCTTC. This sequence joins TRBV6-5 and TRBJ1-2; a possible D gene is TRBD1 (6 bases). V was pared by 6 bases and J by 4 bases, with 15 bases between. Germline CDR1 and CDR2: MNHEY and SVGAGI. The CDR3 is 14 amino acids.

This clone has just one count. The gene calls are TRBV9 and TRBJ1-6; 7 nucleotides line up with TRBD1. CDR3 size: 16 residues. Germline V gene lookup returns CDR1 SGDLS and CDR2 YYNGEE. Germline trimming cut 4 bases from V and 7 bases from J; bases unmatched to any gene: 11. CDR3 region: CASSPRAGGTNSPLHF. The CDR3 DNA reads TGTGCCAGCAGCCCCCGGGCAGGGGGGACGAATTCACCCCTCCACTTT.